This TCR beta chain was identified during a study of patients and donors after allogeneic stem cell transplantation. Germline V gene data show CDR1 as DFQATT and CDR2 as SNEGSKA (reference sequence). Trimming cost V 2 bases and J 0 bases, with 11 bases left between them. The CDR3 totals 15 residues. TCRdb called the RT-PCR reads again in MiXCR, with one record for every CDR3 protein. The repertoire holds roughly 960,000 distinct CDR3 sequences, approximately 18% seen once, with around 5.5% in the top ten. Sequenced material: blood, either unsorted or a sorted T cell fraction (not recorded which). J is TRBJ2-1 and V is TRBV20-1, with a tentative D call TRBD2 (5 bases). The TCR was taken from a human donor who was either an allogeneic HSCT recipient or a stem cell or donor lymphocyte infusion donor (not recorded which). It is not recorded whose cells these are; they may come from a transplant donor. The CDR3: CSARPGLPSYNEQFF. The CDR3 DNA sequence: TGCAGTGCTAGACCCGGACTTCCCTCCTACAATGAGCAGTTCTTC.